These 23 T cell receptor beta chains were sequenced from one sample in a study of blood T cell repertoires in COVID-19. Sequencing was performed with immunoSEQ multiplex PCR; in TCRdb, only in-frame clones are kept and a portion is missing. Of approximately 220,000 clones listed, about nine tenths were seen once; the top ten hold approximately 2.8%. Sequenced input: PBMCs or T cells enriched from blood (not recorded which). The source of these receptors is a woman aged 30 to 39 with acute COVID-19.

V is TRBV5-5 and J is TRBJ1-1; 8 nucleotides line up with TRBD1. This CDR3 comprises 15 residues. V lost 4 bases, J lost 1 base, and 6 bases stayed unmatched. Germline V gives CDR1 SGHKS, CDR2 YYEKEE (reference sequence). Here the CDR3 reads CASSRSQGANTEAFF. The CDR3 DNA follows: TGTGCCAGCAGCAGAAGCCAGGGGGCGAACACTGAAGCTTTCTTT.

This clone appeared once. The chain joins TRBV9 to TRBJ2-1, with TRBD2 matching over 12 bases. V was clipped by 0 bases and J by 8 bases; unmatched bases: 3. Germline values: CDR1 SGDLS, CDR2 YYNGEE. The CDR3 contains 15 residues. CDR3 in DNA: TGTGCCAGCAGCGTAGTATCTAGCGGGGGGGATGAGCAGTTCTTC. As protein: CASSVVSSGGDEQFF.

The chain recombines TRBV6-2 or TRBV6-3 with TRBJ2-7, with TRBD1 matching 7 bases. Per the germline V gene, CDR1 is MNHEY and CDR2 is SVGEGT. Trimming took 4 bases from V and 0 from J; bases not matched to a gene: 6. CDR3 size: 15 residues. Here the CDR3 reads CASSLGGLGSYEQYF. The CDR3 DNA reads TGTGCCAGCAGTTTAGGGGGCTTGGGCTCCTACGAGCAGTACTTC.

CDR3 protein: CAISESLAGGKNEQFF. For the CDR3, the DNA is TGTGCCATCAGTGAGTCTTTGGCGGGGGGAAAAAATGAGCAGTTCTTC. V is TRBV10-3 and J is TRBJ2-1; TRBD2 agrees at 8 bases. The CDR3 loop spans 16 amino acids. The germline V gene has CDR1 ENHRY and CDR2 SYGVKD. V lost 0 bases, J lost 7 bases, and 8 bases stayed unmatched.

Only one count was recorded for this clone. The rearrangement joins TRBV4-3 to TRBJ1-1, with D possibly matching TRBD1 (6 bases). The CDR3 is made up of 20 amino acids. The V gene lost 5 bases and the J gene lost 0 bases, with 28 bases spanning the gap. Per the germline V gene, CDR1 is LGHNA and CDR2 is YSLEER. The CDR3 nucleotides are TGCGCCAGCAGCTACCAAGGGGGATTTTGGGATAGTCAAATGAACACTGAAGCTTTCTTT. This sequence encodes CASSYQGGFWDSQMNTEAFF.

The gene calls are TRBV30 and TRBJ1-2; TRBD1 aligns across 8 bases. The CDR3 spans 13 residues. From germline, CDR1 is GTSNPN and CDR2 SVGIG (reference sequence). The trim removed 5 bases at V and 4 bases at J, leaving 6 bases unmatched. CDR3 nucleotides: TGTGCCTGGGCTAGACAGGGGAGCTATGGCTACACCTTC. Residues: CAWARQGSYGYTF.

In DNA form, the CDR3 reads TGCGCCAGCAGCGACTGGCAAAACACTGAAGCTTTCTTT. Translation gives CASSDWQNTEAFF. This chain connects TRBV4-3 to TRBJ1-1; D call uncertain. V was pared by 5 bases and J by 2 bases, with 9 bases between. This CDR3 contains 13 residues. Germline V gene sequence: CDR1 LGHNA, CDR2 YSLEER.

This chain links TRBV7-9 with TRBJ1-1; D gene ambiguous. In germline, CDR1 is SEHNR, CDR2 FQNEAQ (reference sequence). CDR3 length: 12 residues. With 8 bases removed from V and 2 bases from J, the gap between germline ends came to 9 bases. This CDR3 is CASGQENTEAFF. The DNA of the CDR3 is TGTGCCAGCGGCCAGGAAAACACTGAAGCTTTCTTT.

As DNA, the CDR3 is TGTGCAAGTCGCTTAGTGGTTGGGACAGGAGGTCGAGGTTCAAGCTCCTATAATTCACCCCTCCACTTT. It is translated as CASRLVVGTGGRGSSSYNSPLHF. The V call is TRBV12-2, the J call TRBJ1-6; the table calls TRBD1, which could not be checked here. TRBV12-2 is flagged as a pseudogene. This CDR3 is 23 amino acids long.

V gene TRBV19 combines with J gene TRBJ1-1; D is perhaps TRBD1 (5 bases). Germline V gives CDR1 LNHDA, CDR2 SQIVND (reference sequence). V was pared by 3 bases and J by 11 bases, with 13 bases between. The CDR3 consists of 12 residues. The CDR3 here is CASSINTGAAFF. The DNA for the CDR3 is TGTGCCAGTAGTATTAATACAGGCGCGGCTTTCTTT.

This chain connects TRBV30 to TRBJ1-1, with a possible D match to TRBD1 (6 bases). V dropped 4 bases and J dropped 1 base, with 16 bases sitting between them. CDR3 length: 15 residues. CDR1 and CDR2 (germline): GTSNPN, SVGIG (reference sequence). The CDR3 DNA reads as TGTGCCTGGATTGGGGGGGCACGGGGGAACACTGAAGCTTTCTTT. This sequence encodes CAWIGGARGNTEAFF.

This chain joins TRBV6-2 or TRBV6-3 and TRBJ2-7, with 11 bases fitting TRBD2. Germline V gives CDR1 MNHEY, CDR2 SVGEGT. The CDR3 length is 14 residues. After removal of 4 bases from V and 3 bases from J, the junction contained 2 bases not matched to a gene. As DNA, the CDR3 is TGTGCCAGCAGTTGGGGGACTAGCGGCTACGAGCAGTACTTC. It translates to CASSWGTSGYEQYF.

The chain has TRBV19 and TRBJ2-7, with 8 bases that match TRBD1. Germline loops: CDR1 LNHDA, CDR2 SQIVND (reference sequence). This CDR3 has 13 amino acids. V lost 6 bases, J lost 2 bases, and 3 bases stayed unmatched. The CDR3 DNA sequence: TGTGCCAGTAGAAGGACAGGGCCCTACGAGCAGTACTTC. Amino acids: CASRRTGPYEQYF.

CDR3 protein: CASSRAGLNTEAFF. The CDR3 region has the DNA TGTGCCAGCAGCCGAGCGGGGTTGAACACTGAAGCTTTCTTT. This chain uses TRBV14 with TRBJ1-1, with D unresolved. Germline loops: CDR1 SGHDN, CDR2 FVKESK. The CDR3 is made up of 14 amino acids. Between the trimmed V and J ends, which lost 4 bases and 0 bases, there was a span of 9 bases.

The rearrangement links TRBV10-3 to TRBJ1-5, with 8 bases fitting TRBD1. Germline assignment: CDR1 ENHRY and CDR2 SYGVKD. V was clipped by 3 bases and J by 0 bases; unmatched bases: 7. The CDR3 has 17 amino acids. The CDR3 nucleotides read TGTGCCATCAGTGACCCGGACAGGGCCAATAGCAATCAGCCCCAGCATTTT. This codes for CAISDPDRANSNQPQHF.

In nucleotides, the CDR3 is TGTGCCAGCAGCTTAGTTCAGGACTCCTATGGCTACACCTTC. Translated, it gives CASSLVQDSYGYTF. The chain joins TRBV7-2 to TRBJ1-2, with D hard to call. V gave up 1 base and J gave up 4 bases, with 10 bases separating them. CDR3 length: 14 amino acids. Per the germline V gene, CDR1 is SGHTA and CDR2 is FQGNSA.

This chain uses TRBV7-9 with TRBJ2-2; 9 nucleotides align to TRBD1. CDR3 length: 18 amino acids. In germline, CDR1 is SEHNR, CDR2 FQNEAQ (reference sequence). The ends lost 5 bases at V and 5 bases at J; junction bases unmatched: 15. The CDR3 region is CASSPGTGLGIATGELFF. In nucleotides, the CDR3 is TGTGCCAGCAGCCCCGGGACAGGGCTTGGGATTGCTACCGGGGAGCTGTTTTTT.

The V call is TRBV7-6, the J call TRBJ1-3, with D hard to call. The germline gives CDR1 SGHVS, CDR2 FNYEAQ. The CDR3 has 13 amino acids. With 5 bases removed from V and 4 bases from J, the gap between germline ends came to 9 bases. Here the CDR3 reads CASSTIRGNTIYF. In DNA, the CDR3 is TGTGCCAGCAGCACTATTAGAGGAAACACCATATATTTT.

This sequence joins TRBV13 and TRBJ1-6; no definite D call. Germline lookup yields CDR1 PRHDT and CDR2 FYEKMQ (reference sequence). This CDR3 contains 14 residues. Trimming cost V 5 bases and J 0 bases, with 5 bases left between them. CDR3 nucleotides: TGTGCCAGCAGCGCGTTCTCCTATAATTCACCCCTCCACTTT. Translated: CASSAFSYNSPLHF.

This clone appeared once. The rearrangement links TRBV7-6 to TRBJ1-1, with 10 bases identical to TRBD1. The length of the CDR3 is 14 residues. Trimming cost V 5 bases and J 4 bases; bases outside gene matches: 4. CDR1 SGHVS and CDR2 FNYEAQ come from the germline V gene. Here the CDR3 reads CASSPRTGGTEAFF. The CDR3 nucleotides read TGTGCCAGCAGCCCCAGGACAGGGGGCACTGAAGCTTTCTTT. Complete variable domain (other parts from reference TRBV7-6 and TRBJ1-1): GAGVSQSPRYKVTKRGQDVALRCDPISGHVSLYWYRQALGQGPEFLTYFNYEAQQDKSGLPNDRFSAERPEGSISTLTIQRTEQRDSAMYRCASSPRTGGTEAFFGQGTRLTVV.

J is TRBJ2-2 and V is TRBV10-3, with TRBD2 matching over 9 bases. Germline V gene data show CDR1 as ENHRY and CDR2 as SYGVKD. This CDR3 contains 16 residues. With 7 bases clipped from V and 7 bases from J, the junction kept 13 bases outside the gene matches. The CDR3 coding sequence is TGTGCCATCAAAAGCGGGGGGCCGCCTACAGTCGGGGAGCTGTTTTTT. Translated, it gives CAIKSGGPPTVGELFF.

The chain couples TRBV5-1 to TRBJ1-1, with D possibly matching TRBD1 (5 bases). V lost 4 bases and J 1 base, leaving 14 bases between the germline ends. The CDR3 loop spans 15 amino acids. Germline V gene lookup returns CDR1 SGHRS and CDR2 YFSETQ. CDR3 DNA sequence: TGCGCCAGCAGCCAGTTTGGGGCCCGGAACACTGAAGCTTTCTTT. As protein: CASSQFGARNTEAFF. Together with reference TRBV5-1 and TRBJ1-1, the CDR3 gives the full variable domain: KAGVTQTPRYLIKTRGQQVTLSCSPISGHRSVSWYQQTPGQGLQFLFEYFSETQRNKGNFPGRFSGRQFSNSRSEMNVSTLELGDSALYLCASSQFGARNTEAFFGQGTRLTVV.

This rearrangement joins TRBV19 to TRBJ1-1, with 11 positions matching TRBD1. Looked up from germline, CDR1 is LNHDA and CDR2 is SQIVND (reference sequence). The V segment lost 5 bases and the J segment 3 bases; nucleotides outside the gene matches: 2. The CDR3 extends over 14 amino acids. The chain's CDR3 is CASSSGQGDTEAFF. The CDR3 nucleotides are TGTGCCAGTAGTTCGGGACAGGGGGACACTGAAGCTTTCTTT.